This T cell receptor (beta chain) is drawn from a study of blood T cell repertoires in COVID-19. V lost 1 base, J lost 2 bases, and 6 bases stayed unmatched. CDR1 and CDR2 (germline): LGHNA, YNFKEQ. The CDR3 runs 16 residues. Here immunoSEQ multiplex PCR was the method, and the copy in TCRdb shows in-frame clones only, minus some. Counted here are tens of thousands of clones, around 80% occurring once; the ten biggest clones make up around 9.3%. This clone was observed once. This sequence joins TRBV4-2 and TRBJ1-2; 8 bases line up with TRBD1. Sequencing was carried out using peripheral blood. This receptor was taken from a man in his fifties or sixties with acute or convalescent COVID-19. CDR3 in DNA: TGTGCCAGCAGCCAAGGGAGCGACAGGGGAAACTATGGCTACACCTTC. Protein: CASSQGSDRGNYGYTF.